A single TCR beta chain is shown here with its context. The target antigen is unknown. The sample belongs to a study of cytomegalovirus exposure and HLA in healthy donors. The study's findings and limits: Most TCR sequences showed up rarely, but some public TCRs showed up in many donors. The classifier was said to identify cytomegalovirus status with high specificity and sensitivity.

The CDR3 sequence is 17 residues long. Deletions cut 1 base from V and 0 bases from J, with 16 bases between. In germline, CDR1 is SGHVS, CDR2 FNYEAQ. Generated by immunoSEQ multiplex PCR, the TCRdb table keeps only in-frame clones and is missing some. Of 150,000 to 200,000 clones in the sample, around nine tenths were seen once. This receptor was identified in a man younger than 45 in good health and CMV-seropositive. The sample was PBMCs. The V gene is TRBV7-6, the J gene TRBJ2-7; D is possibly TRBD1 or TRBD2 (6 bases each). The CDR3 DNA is TGTGCCAGCAGCTTAGGGACAGCGGGCCGAAGCTCCTACGAGCAGTACTTC. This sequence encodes CASSLGTAGRSSYEQYF.